One sample yielded the 15 T cell receptor beta chains listed below, sequenced in a study of shared clonotypes between healthy human individuals. CD45RO-negative CD8 cells positively selected for CCR7 made up the naive population, which excluded terminally differentiated effector memory CD45RA+ cells. Libraries were prepared by immunoSEQ multiplex PCR; TCRdb keeps only in-frame clonotypes and omits some of them. In the table there are hundreds of thousands of clones, 96% of which are singletons. Sequenced input: naive CD8+ T cells sorted from blood. All receptors come from a woman in her twenties or thirties in good health.

This rearrangement joins TRBV11-3 to TRBJ2-1; 7 bases fit TRBD1. V lost 4 bases, J lost 5 bases, and 5 bases stayed unmatched. Germline V gene sequence: CDR1 SGHNT, CDR2 YENEEA. This CDR3 is 14 amino acids long. The CDR3 coding sequence is TGTGCCAGCAGCTCCAGACAGGGTAACAATGAGCAGTTCTTC. Residues: CASSSRQGNNEQFF.

The V call is TRBV5-1, the J call TRBJ2-3; unclear D gene. Per germline, CDR1 SGHRS and CDR2 YFSETQ. This CDR3 contains 15 residues. V shed 2 bases and J shed 2 bases, with 12 bases lying between them. The CDR3 region has the DNA TGCGCCAGCAGCTTCTACGATGGATTCACAGATACGCAGTATTTT. Its protein is CASSFYDGFTDTQYF.

The chain is built from TRBV29-1 and TRBJ2-5; D is possibly TRBD2 (6 bases). Germline V gene sequence: CDR1 SQVTM, CDR2 ANQGSEA. This CDR3 region has 13 residues. V was clipped by 5 bases and J by 5 bases, with 15 bases between them. CDR3 region: CSVSHGGTETQYF. Written as DNA, the CDR3 is TGCAGCGTTTCCCACGGGGGAACGGAGACCCAGTACTTC.

As DNA, the CDR3 is TGTGCCAGCAGCTATACCACGGGGCCCGAGCTGTTTTTT. This codes for CASSYTTGPELFF. This rearrangement joins TRBV9 to TRBJ2-2; D may match TRBD1 or TRBD2 (5 bases each). The CDR3 contains 13 residues. CDR1 is SGDLS, CDR2 YYNGEE, per germline. The germline V and J ends were trimmed by 4 bases and 11 bases, with 15 bases remaining between them.

This chain uses TRBV28 with TRBJ1-6; no definite D call. Per the germline V gene, CDR1 is MDHEN and CDR2 is SYDVKM. The CDR3 runs to 13 residues. V was clipped by 5 bases and J by 10 bases, with 12 bases between them. The CDR3 here is CASSDPGHSPLHF. In DNA, the CDR3 is TGTGCCAGCAGTGACCCCGGGCACTCACCCCTCCACTTT. Full variable domain (remainder filled in from reference TRBV28 and TRBJ1-6): DVKVTQSSRYLVKRTGEKVFLECVQDMDHENMFWYRQDPGLGLRLIYFSYDVKMKEKGDIPEGYSVSREKKERFSLILESASTNQTSMYLCASSDPGHSPLHFGNGTRLTVT.

This chain connects TRBV19 to TRBJ2-2; 8 bases match TRBD2. The V gene's germline CDR1 is LNHDA and CDR2 SQIVND (reference sequence). This CDR3 contains 16 residues. Trimming removed 3 bases from V and 5 bases from J; junction bases left unmatched: 8. The CDR3 sequence is CASSMDHGRGTGELFF. As DNA, the CDR3 is TGTGCCAGTAGTATGGATCACGGGAGGGGAACCGGGGAGCTGTTTTTT.

This clone occurred once. V and J are TRBV13 and TRBJ2-7, with TRBD2 as a possible D gene (6 bases). V lost 4 bases and J 2 bases, leaving 12 bases between the germline ends. Per germline, CDR1 PRHDT and CDR2 FYEKMQ (reference sequence). This CDR3 spans 14 amino acids. CDR3 protein: CASSSVGEAYEQYF. The CDR3 DNA reads TGTGCCAGCAGCTCGGTCGGGGAGGCCTACGAGCAGTACTTC.

The rearrangement links TRBV30 to TRBJ2-5; 10 nucleotides agree with TRBD2. V was clipped by 7 bases and J by 4 bases; unmatched bases: 15. Looked up from germline, CDR1 is GTSNPN and CDR2 is SVGIG (reference sequence). The CDR3 is 16 amino acids. The CDR3 DNA is TGTGCCTCGTCAGCCCGACGACTAGCGGGTATAGAGACCCAGTACTTC. It specifies CASSARRLAGIETQYF.

The chain uses TRBV15 and TRBJ1-1; unclear D gene. From germline, CDR1 is LNHNV and CDR2 YYDKDF (reference sequence). V was shortened by 6 bases and J by 0 bases, with 14 bases between the two germline ends. The length of the CDR3 is 15 residues. The CDR3 spells CATRSFFSMNTEAFF. CDR3 bases: TGTGCCACCAGGTCTTTCTTCTCCATGAACACTGAAGCTTTCTTT. Complete variable domain (other parts from reference TRBV15 and TRBJ1-1): DAMVIQNPRYQVTQFGKPVTLSCSQTLNHNVMYWYQQKSSQAPKLLFHYYDKDFNNEADTPDNFQSRRPNTSFCFLDIRSPGLGDTAMYLCATRSFFSMNTEAFFGQGTRLTVV.

The chain couples TRBV28 to TRBJ2-5, with D hard to call. Germline V gene lookup returns CDR1 MDHEN and CDR2 SYDVKM. V was cut by 7 bases and J by 4 bases, with 16 bases left in between. This CDR3 contains 14 residues. The CDR3 sequence is CASTPGASRETQYF. CDR3 in DNA: TGTGCCAGCACCCCAGGCGCCTCCAGAGAGACCCAGTACTTC.

The V call is TRBV28, the J call TRBJ1-5; D is ambiguous. CDR1 is MDHEN and CDR2 is SYDVKM in the germline V gene. The CDR3 has 16 amino acids. V was trimmed by 7 bases and J by 5 bases, leaving 21 bases between them. Here the CDR3 DNA reads TGTGCCAGCAATCCCCCGTCAGGAGTCGGGGATCAGCCCCAGCATTTT. Translation gives CASNPPSGVGDQPQHF.

CDR3 coding DNA: TGTGCCAGCAGTTTTTGGACCCTCTCCACGAACACTGAAGCTTTCTTT. It is translated as CASSFWTLSTNTEAFF. This chain connects TRBV28 to TRBJ1-1; D gene ambiguous. V shed 3 bases and J shed 1 base, with 15 bases lying between them. The CDR3 runs to 16 residues. Germline V gives CDR1 MDHEN, CDR2 SYDVKM.

This clone was seen only once. Here the CDR3 DNA reads TGTGCCAGCAGCTTGCGGGAGGGCCTCGGCCTCGAGCAGTACTTC. It codes for CASSLREGLGLEQYF. V and J are TRBV13 and TRBJ2-7; 9 bases line up with TRBD2. The germline V gene encodes CDR1 PRHDT and CDR2 FYEKMQ (reference sequence). The CDR3 covers 15 residues. J was trimmed by 6 bases and V by 3 bases; bases with no gene match: 9.

The chain couples TRBV29-1 to TRBJ2-7; no clear D. The CDR3 spans 13 residues. Germline V lookup: CDR1 SQVTM, CDR2 ANQGSEA. The V end was cut by 5 bases, the J end by 1 base, with 12 bases between. In DNA, the CDR3 is TGCAGCGTTATCTGGGAAGGGTCCTACGAGCAGTACTTC. It encodes CSVIWEGSYEQYF.

The gene calls are TRBV28 and TRBJ1-4, with 7 nucleotides matching TRBD1. Trimming cost V 6 bases and J 5 bases; bases outside gene matches: 3. Germline V gene lookup returns CDR1 MDHEN and CDR2 SYDVKM. CDR3 size: 13 residues. The CDR3 reads CASSLTGNEKLFF. CDR3 DNA sequence: TGTGCCAGCAGCCTGACAGGGAATGAAAAACTGTTTTTT.